The 5 T cell receptor beta chains given below trace back to one sample, sequenced in a study of blood T cell repertoires in COVID-19. Libraries were prepared by immunoSEQ multiplex PCR; TCRdb keeps only in-frame clonotypes and omits some of them. The sample consists of roughly 230,000 clones, 80% to 85% of them appearing once. Sequenced: peripheral blood. The receptors were gathered from a man between 50 and 59 years old with active or convalescent COVID-19.

This chain links TRBV9 with TRBJ1-1; D not certain. This CDR3 spans 15 amino acids. V was cut by 4 bases and J by 1 base, with 14 bases left in between. Germline V CDR1 and CDR2: SGDLS, YYNGEE. The CDR3 protein is CASSYSSGRNTEAFF. CDR3 DNA sequence: TGTGCCAGCAGCTATTCTTCGGGGAGGAACACTGAAGCTTTCTTT.

The chain couples TRBV19 to TRBJ1-4; 7 bases fit TRBD1. Germline CDR1 is LNHDA and CDR2 is SQIVND (reference sequence). With V trimmed by 0 bases and J by 3 bases, 4 bases remained unmatched. The length of the CDR3 is 16 residues. The CDR3, as DNA: TGTGCCAGTAGTATAGAGGCCGGGACAGCTAATGAAAAACTGTTTTTT. Its translation: CASSIEAGTANEKLFF.

This clone came up once. The V call is TRBV12-3 or TRBV12-4, the J call TRBJ1-2; 9 bases map to TRBD1. The junction had 5 bases not matched to a gene; V was cut back by 6 bases and J by 6 bases. The CDR3 runs 13 residues. CDR3 DNA sequence: TGTGCCAGCAGAAAACAGGGGGCAAATGGCTACACCTTC. Protein product: CASRKQGANGYTF.

The V gene is TRBV12-3 or TRBV12-4, the J gene TRBJ1-1; D may be TRBD1 (5 bases). There are 13 residues in the CDR3. The V end was cut by 4 bases, the J end by 5 bases, with 11 bases between. In nucleotides, the CDR3 is TGTGCCAGCAGTTACGGACATCGGACTGAAGCTTTCTTT. It yields the protein CASSYGHRTEAFF.

The chain joins TRBV5-5 to TRBJ2-3, with D possibly being TRBD1 (5 bases). The CDR3 runs to 16 residues. Germline loops: CDR1 SGHKS, CDR2 YYEKEE (reference sequence). V was trimmed by 3 bases and J by 3 bases, leaving 17 bases between them. CDR3 protein: CASSSIKGRATDTQYF. The CDR3 coding sequence is TGTGCCAGCAGCTCTATCAAGGGCAGGGCTACAGATACGCAGTATTTT.